This record covers a single TCR beta chain. No antigen is known for it. While CD8+ and CD4+ T cells were isolated negatively, TEMRA cells were enriched by FACS. Germline CDR1 reads SGHTA; CDR2 reads FQGNSA. This CDR3 comprises 15 residues. Trimming shortened V by 2 bases and J by 9 bases, and 17 bases separated the two germline ends. These data originate in a study of CD8 T cells in Susac syndrome. The wider study: Sequencing included Susac syndrome patients, 5 or 6 of them with active disease and eight in remission.

Study-wide findings and caveats: Expansion of clones was not seen in the CD4+ T cell repertoires of Susac syndrome. The study conceded that relatively few individuals underwent its TCR sequencing and HLA analysis.

It was with random hexamers that roughly 0.5 to 1 ug RNA was reverse transcribed. MiXCR, applied by TCRdb to the immunoSEQ multiplex PCR reads, yields one record per CDR3 protein. The table shows roughly 200,000 distinct CDR3 sequences, with about 95% occurring only once. What was sequenced was CD4+ T cells from PBMCs. The chain links TRBV7-2 to TRBJ2-1; D is uncertain. The TCR comes from a human donor with Susac syndrome. CDR3 loop: CASSLQISRLIEQFF. The CDR3 DNA is TGTGCCAGCAGCTTACAGATTAGTAGGCTGATTGAGCAGTTCTTC.